The rows below give T cell receptor beta chains drawn from one sample of a study of blood T cell repertoires in COVID-19. This table comes from immunoSEQ multiplex PCR, and its TCRdb copy is limited to in-frame clones, with some not included. The sample shows approximately 230,000 clones, 70% to 90% of them seen only once. The specimen sequenced was peripheral blood. The source is a woman in her 30s with COVID-19, enrolled during active disease. The CDR3 runs from the conserved cysteine through the conserved F or W. D genes are given only for firm matches. Some rows mark clone size as missing; the rest say once, few, many or name a class of expanded clone.

d_call,j_call,clone_size,v_call,cdr3_nt,cdr3_aa
NA,TRBJ1-2,NA,TRBV14,TGTGCCAGCAGCCAAGGACAGAACTATGGCTACACCTTC,CASSQGQNYGYTF
NA,TRBJ2-2,NA,TRBV25-1,TGTGCCTCCAGCGACGGTGGCACCGGGGAGCTGTTTTTT,CASSDGGTGELFF
TRBD1,TRBJ1-6,NA,TRBV7-9,TGTGCCAGCAGCTTAGAAACAGGGGTGGGTTCACCCCTCCACTTT,CASSLETGVGSPLHF
TRBD1,TRBJ1-3,once,TRBV19,TGTGCTACGGGAGGGGGCATCTCTGGAAACACCATATATTTT,CATGGGISGNTIYF
TRBD1,TRBJ2-4,NA,TRBV6-1,TGTGCCAGCAGTGAACAGGGGGCTCATGGAATAGCCAAAAACATTCAGTACTTC,CASSEQGAHGIAKNIQYF
NA,TRBJ2-7,NA,TRBV7-2,TGTGCCAGCAGCTTGCAGGGTTGGTTGTACGAGCAGTACTTC,CASSLQGWLYEQYF
TRBD1,TRBJ1-6,NA,TRBV7-2,TGTGCCAGCAGGCCCGACAGGGACTATAATTCACCCCTCCACTTT,CASRPDRDYNSPLHF
NA,TRBJ1-1,NA,TRBV7-9,TGTGCCAGCAGCTTAGAGGGGCCGCGGACTGAAGCTTTCTTT,CASSLEGPRTEAFF
NA,TRBJ1-3,NA,TRBV5-4,TGTGCCAGCAGCCCAGCTGGGGGGGACACCATATATTTT,CASSPAGGDTIYF
NA,TRBJ2-1,NA,TRBV7-2,TGTGCCAGCAGCTTAGCGCGTCTGCGCTCGCCTACCTACAATGAGCAGTTCTTC,CASSLARLRSPTYNEQFF
NA,TRBJ1-6,NA,TRBV11-2,TGTGCCAGCAGCTTAATGGCAGGGAATTCACCCCTCCACTTT,CASSLMAGNSPLHF
NA,TRBJ2-7,NA,TRBV7-2,TGTGCCAGCAGCTCCGACAGAGATGTCTACGAGCAGTACTTC,CASSSDRDVYEQYF
NA,TRBJ1-3,NA,TRBV28,TGTGCCAGCAGTATAGAAAGGGGCTTTGGAAACACCATATATTTT,CASSIERGFGNTIYF
NA,TRBJ2-7,NA,TRBV11-2,TGTGCCAGCAGCTTTTCCAGAGACAACTCCTACGAGCAGTACTTC,CASSFSRDNSYEQYF
TRBD1,TRBJ1-5,NA,TRBV19,TGTGCCAGTAGTATGACAGGGGTCAATCAGCCCCAGCATTTT,CASSMTGVNQPQHF
NA,TRBJ2-5,NA,TRBV6-5,TGTGCCAGCAGTTACTCGAAGGGGCAGGGTAAAGAGACCCAGTACTTC,CASSYSKGQGKETQYF
NA,TRBJ1-1,NA,TRBV19,TGTGCCAGTAGGGCATCAAAGCGGACTGAAGCTTTCTTT,CASRASKRTEAFF
NA,TRBJ1-6,NA,TRBV15,TGTGCCACCAGCAGAGATCCGCAGGGAATTACCTCACCCCTCCACTTT,CATSRDPQGITSPLHF
NA,TRBJ2-1,few,TRBV6-5,TGTGCCAGCAAGAAGGGGCAGAATACCTACAATGAGCAGTTCTTC,CASKKGQNTYNEQFF
TRBD1,TRBJ2-1,NA,TRBV19,TGTGCCAGTAGTATCGACAGGGGTGTGTACAATGAGCAGTTCTTC,CASSIDRGVYNEQFF
NA,TRBJ1-3,few,TRBV19,TGTGCCAGTAGTCCTATCTGGACACTTGGTGGAAACACCATATATTTT,CASSPIWTLGGNTIYF
TRBD1,TRBJ1-2,NA,TRBV11-3,TGTGCCAGCAGCTCGCCAAGGGGGCTGGGCGGCTACACCTTC,CASSSPRGLGGYTF
TRBD1,TRBJ1-2,NA,TRBV10-3,TGTGCCATCAGTGAGTCGAGGGACAGGGGGTTGAGCTACACCTTC,CAISESRDRGLSYTF
NA,TRBJ2-7,NA,TRBV6-2/TRBV6-3,TGTGCCAGCAGCACGCAGGGGCCACACGAGCAGTACTTC,CASSTQGPHEQYF
NA,TRBJ2-1,NA,TRBV19,TGTGCCAGTAGTAGTGGACAGTTTCTGTACAATGAGCAGTTCTTC,CASSSGQFLYNEQFF
NA,TRBJ2-2,few,TRBV24-1,TGTGCCACCAGTGCTCCGCGGGATACCGGGGAGCTGTTTTTT,CATSAPRDTGELFF
TRBD2,TRBJ2-7,NA,TRBV4-3,TGCGCCAGCAGCCAGGGCCTAGCGGGGGGACCATCCCCCTACGAGCAGTACTTC,CASSQGLAGGPSPYEQYF